The text below deals with one T cell receptor (beta chain). As originally analysed: For nucleated cells, counts were estimated from reference gene primer amplification. Profiling relied on immunoSEQ multiplex PCR, and the TCRdb table lists in-frame clones only, not all of them. Clone size and V and J calls were adopted from that table, with D and trimming inferred from the DNA. In the table there are about 78,000 clones, nearly 90% of which are singletons. The data are from a study of blood T cell repertoires in COVID-19. The CDR3 length is 15 residues. J was trimmed by 7 bases and V by 0 bases; bases with no gene match: 6. The germline CDR1 and CDR2 sequences are ENHRY and SYGVKD.

The chain has TRBV10-3 and TRBJ2-1, with 7 bases lining up with TRBD2. The TCR sequence derives from an older man with active or convalescent COVID-19. The sample comprised peripheral blood. CDR3 bases: TGTGCCATCAGTGAGTCGAGAGGCGGGAGTAATGAGCAGTTCTTC. Its translation is CAISESRGGSNEQFF.